The 3 T cell receptor beta chains presented below share a single source sample, sequenced in a study of blood T cells in healthy people across ages. Sample-barcoded 5' priming and a J-beta primer mix drove a second PCR of about 7 to 11 cycles. One entry per CDR3 protein, called by TCRdb with MiXCR from the 5' RACE reads. The table has more than 1 million distinct CDR3 sequences, 35% to 55% seen once. Source material: blood. The receptors originated from a woman in her sixties or seventies in good health.

V and J are TRBV12-5 and TRBJ2-3, with 8 bases lining up with TRBD2. The CDR3 is made up of 15 amino acids. The junction had 8 bases not matched to a gene; V was cut back by 7 bases and J by 2 bases. Germline lookup yields CDR1 LGHNT and CDR2 FRNRAP. CDR3 sequence (DNA): TGTGCTAGTGAAACTAGCGGAACCGACACAGATACGCAGTATTTT. Translating it yields CASETSGTDTDTQYF.

The gene calls are TRBV5-1 and TRBJ2-1; TRBD1 matches at 9 bases. Germline lookup yields CDR1 SGHRS and CDR2 YFSETQ. The CDR3 sequence is 16 residues long. J was trimmed by 5 bases and V by 2 bases; bases with no gene match: 8. This CDR3 reads CASSLTGGPLNNEQFF. The CDR3 nucleotides read TGCGCCAGCAGCTTAACAGGGGGCCCATTGAACAATGAGCAGTTCTTC.

The chain combines TRBV5-1 with TRBJ2-1, with D maybe TRBD2 (5 bases). Germline CDR1 is SGHRS and CDR2 is YFSETQ. V lost 0 bases to trimming and J lost 5 bases, with 9 bases between them. The CDR3 loop spans 14 amino acids. CDR3 in DNA: TGCGCCAGCAGCTTGGTTGAGGGTAACAATGAGCAGTTCTTC. As protein: CASSLVEGNNEQFF. The entire variable domain, with the rest obtained from reference TRBV5-1 and TRBJ2-1, is as follows: KAGVTQTPRYLIKTRGQQVTLSCSPISGHRSVSWYQQTPGQGLQFLFEYFSETQRNKGNFPGRFSGRQFSNSRSEMNVSTLELGDSALYLCASSLVEGNNEQFFGPGTRLTVL.